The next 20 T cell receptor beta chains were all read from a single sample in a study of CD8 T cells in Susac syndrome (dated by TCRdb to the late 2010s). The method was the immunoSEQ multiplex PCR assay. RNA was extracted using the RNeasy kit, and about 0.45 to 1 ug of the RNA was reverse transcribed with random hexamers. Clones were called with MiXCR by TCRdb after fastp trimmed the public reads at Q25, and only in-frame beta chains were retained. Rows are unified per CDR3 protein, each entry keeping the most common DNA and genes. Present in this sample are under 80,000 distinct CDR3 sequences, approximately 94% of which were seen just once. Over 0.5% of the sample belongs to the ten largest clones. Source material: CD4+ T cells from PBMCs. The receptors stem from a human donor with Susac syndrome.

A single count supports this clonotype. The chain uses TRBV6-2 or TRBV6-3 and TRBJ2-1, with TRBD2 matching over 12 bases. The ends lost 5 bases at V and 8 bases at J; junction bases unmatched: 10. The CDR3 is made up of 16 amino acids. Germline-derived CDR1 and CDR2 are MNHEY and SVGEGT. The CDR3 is CASSPLTSGSRHEQFF. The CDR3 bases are TGTGCCAGCAGTCCTCTGACTAGCGGGAGTCGTCATGAGCAGTTCTTC.

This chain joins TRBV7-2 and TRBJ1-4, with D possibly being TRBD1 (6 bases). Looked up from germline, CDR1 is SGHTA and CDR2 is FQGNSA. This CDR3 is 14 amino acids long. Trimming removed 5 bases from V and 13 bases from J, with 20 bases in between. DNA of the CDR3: TGTGCCAGCAGCCCTCGTCCACAGGGCGGGAGACTGTTTTTT. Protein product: CASSPRPQGGRLFF.

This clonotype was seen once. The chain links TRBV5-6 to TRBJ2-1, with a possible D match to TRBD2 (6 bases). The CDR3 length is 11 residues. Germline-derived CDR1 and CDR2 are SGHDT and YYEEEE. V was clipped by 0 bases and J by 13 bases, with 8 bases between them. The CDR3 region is CASSLGTNQFF. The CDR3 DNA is TGTGCCAGCAGCTTGGGGACTAACCAGTTCTTC. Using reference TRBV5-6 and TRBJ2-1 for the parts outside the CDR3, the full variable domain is DAGVTQSPTHLIKTRGQQVTLRCSPKSGHDTVSWYQQALGQGPQFIFQYYEEEERQRGNFPDRFSGHQFPNYSSELNVNALLLGDSALYLCASSLGTNQFFGPGTRLTVL.

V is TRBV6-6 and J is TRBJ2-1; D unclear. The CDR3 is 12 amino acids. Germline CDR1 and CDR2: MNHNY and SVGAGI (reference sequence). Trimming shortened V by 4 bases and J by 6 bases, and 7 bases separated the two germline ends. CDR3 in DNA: TGTGCCAGCAGTTCTACGGGCAATGAGCAGTTCTTC. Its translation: CASSSTGNEQFF.

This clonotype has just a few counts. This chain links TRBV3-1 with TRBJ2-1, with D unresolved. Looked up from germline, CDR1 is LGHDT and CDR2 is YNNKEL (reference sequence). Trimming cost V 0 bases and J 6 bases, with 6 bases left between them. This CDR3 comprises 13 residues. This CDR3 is CASSQDWGNEQFF. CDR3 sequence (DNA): TGTGCCAGCAGCCAAGATTGGGGCAATGAGCAGTTCTTC.

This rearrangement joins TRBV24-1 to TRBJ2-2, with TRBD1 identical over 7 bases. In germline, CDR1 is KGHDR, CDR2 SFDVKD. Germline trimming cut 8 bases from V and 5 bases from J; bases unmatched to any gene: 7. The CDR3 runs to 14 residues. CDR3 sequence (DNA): TGTGCCACCAAGGACGGACAGGCGACCGGGGAGCTGTTTTTT. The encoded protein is CATKDGQATGELFF.

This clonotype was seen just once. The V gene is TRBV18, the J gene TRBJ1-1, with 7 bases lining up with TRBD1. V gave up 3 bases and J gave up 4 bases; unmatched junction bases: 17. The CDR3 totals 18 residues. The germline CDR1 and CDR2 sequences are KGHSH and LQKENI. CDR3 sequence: CASSPQRGGSASGTEAFF. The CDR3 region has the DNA TGTGCCAGCTCACCCCAAAGAGGGGGCTCTGCATCTGGCACTGAAGCTTTCTTT.

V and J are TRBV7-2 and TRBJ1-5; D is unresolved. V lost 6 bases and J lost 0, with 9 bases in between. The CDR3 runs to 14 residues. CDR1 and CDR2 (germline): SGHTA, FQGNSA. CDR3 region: CASRPVNSNQPQHF. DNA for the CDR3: TGTGCCAGCAGACCGGTCAATAGCAATCAGCCCCAGCATTTT.

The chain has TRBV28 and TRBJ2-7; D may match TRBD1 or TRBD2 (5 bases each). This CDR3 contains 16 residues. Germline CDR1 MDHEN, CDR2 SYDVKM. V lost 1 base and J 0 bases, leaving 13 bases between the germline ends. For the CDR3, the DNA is TGTGCCAGCAGTTTATTTGACGGGGCTAGCTCCTACGAGCAGTACTTC. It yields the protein CASSLFDGASSYEQYF. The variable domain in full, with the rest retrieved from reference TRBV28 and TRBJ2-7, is DVKVTQSSRYLVKRTGEKVFLECVQDMDHENMFWYRQDPGLGLRLIYFSYDVKMKEKGDIPEGYSVSREKKERFSLILESASTNQTSMYLCASSLFDGASSYEQYFGPGTRLTVT.

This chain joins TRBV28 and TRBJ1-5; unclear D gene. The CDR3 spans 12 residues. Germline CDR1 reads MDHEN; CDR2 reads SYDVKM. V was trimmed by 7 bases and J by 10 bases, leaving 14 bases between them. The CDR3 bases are TGTGCCAGCAAAAGGCGGGCCTTCCCCCAGCATTTT. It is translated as CASKRRAFPQHF.

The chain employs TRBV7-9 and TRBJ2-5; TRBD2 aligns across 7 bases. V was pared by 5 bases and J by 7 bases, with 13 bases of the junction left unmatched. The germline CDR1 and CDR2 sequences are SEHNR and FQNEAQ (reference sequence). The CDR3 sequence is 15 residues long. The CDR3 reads CASSQRGTERGTQYF. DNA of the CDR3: TGTGCCAGCAGCCAGCGGGGTACGGAGCGCGGGACCCAGTACTTC.

The CDR3: CSASNRDRDTEAFF. CDR3 bases: TGCAGTGCCTCCAACCGGGACAGGGACACTGAAGCTTTCTTT. The chain couples TRBV20-1 to TRBJ1-1, with 9 bases aligning to TRBD1. The CDR3 consists of 14 residues. CDR1 and CDR2 (germline): DFQATT, SNEGSKA (reference sequence). V was clipped by 6 bases and J by 3 bases; unmatched bases: 8.

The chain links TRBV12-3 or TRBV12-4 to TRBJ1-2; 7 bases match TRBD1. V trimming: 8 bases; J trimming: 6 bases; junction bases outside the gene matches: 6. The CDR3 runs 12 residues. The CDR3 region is CASGRGSDGYTF. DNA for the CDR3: TGTGCCAGCGGCAGGGGGTCCGATGGCTACACCTTC.

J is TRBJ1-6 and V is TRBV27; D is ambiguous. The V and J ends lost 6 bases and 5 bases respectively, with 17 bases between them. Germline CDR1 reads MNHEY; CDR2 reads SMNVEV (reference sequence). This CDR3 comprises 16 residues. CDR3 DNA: TGTGCCAGCAGCGCTCAGGTGTCCCCCAATAATTCACCCCTCCACTTT. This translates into CASSAQVSPNNSPLHF.

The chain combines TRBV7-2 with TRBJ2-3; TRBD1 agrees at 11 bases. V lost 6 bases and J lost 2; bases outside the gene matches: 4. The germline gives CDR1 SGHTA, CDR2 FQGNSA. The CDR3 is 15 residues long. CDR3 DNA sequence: TGTGCCAGCAGAAAGGGACAGGGGGACACAGATACGCAGTATTTT. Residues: CASRKGQGDTDTQYF.

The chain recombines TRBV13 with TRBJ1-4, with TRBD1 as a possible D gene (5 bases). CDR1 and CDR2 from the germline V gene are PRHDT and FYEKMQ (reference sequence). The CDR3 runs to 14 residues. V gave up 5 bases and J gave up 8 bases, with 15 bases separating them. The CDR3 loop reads CASSISPAGEKLFF. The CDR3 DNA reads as TGTGCCAGCAGCATCAGTCCGGCAGGGGAAAAACTGTTTTTT.

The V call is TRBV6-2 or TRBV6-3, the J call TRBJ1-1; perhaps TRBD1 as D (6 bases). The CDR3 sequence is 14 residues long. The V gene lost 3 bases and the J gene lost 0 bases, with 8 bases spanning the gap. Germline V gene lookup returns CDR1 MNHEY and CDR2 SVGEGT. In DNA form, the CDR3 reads TGTGCCAGCAGTTATGGGGGCTTGAACACTGAAGCTTTCTTT. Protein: CASSYGGLNTEAFF.

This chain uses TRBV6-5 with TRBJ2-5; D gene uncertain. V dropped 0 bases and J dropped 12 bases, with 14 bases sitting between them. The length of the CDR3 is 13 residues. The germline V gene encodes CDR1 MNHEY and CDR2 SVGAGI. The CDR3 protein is CASSYSTQSPEYF. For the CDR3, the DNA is TGTGCCAGCAGTTACTCGACTCAGTCTCCTGAGTACTTC.

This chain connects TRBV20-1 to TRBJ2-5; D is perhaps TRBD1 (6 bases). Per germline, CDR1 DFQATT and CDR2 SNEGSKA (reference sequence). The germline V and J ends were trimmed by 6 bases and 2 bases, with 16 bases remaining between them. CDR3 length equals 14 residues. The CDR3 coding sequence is TGCAGTGCGTACAGGACAGCCCGACAAGAGACCCAGTACTTC. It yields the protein CSAYRTARQETQYF.

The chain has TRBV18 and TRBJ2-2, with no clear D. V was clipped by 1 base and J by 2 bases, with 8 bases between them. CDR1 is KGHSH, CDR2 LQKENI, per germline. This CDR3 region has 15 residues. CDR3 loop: CASSPLQANTGELFF. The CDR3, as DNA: TGTGCCAGCTCACCACTCCAGGCAAACACCGGGGAGCTGTTTTTT.